This TCR beta chain originates from a study of shared T cell receptors in the human thymus. The V and J ends lost 1 base and 2 bases, in that order; junction bases with no gene match: 2. The CDR3 has 14 residues. Germline values: CDR1 SGDLS, CDR2 YYNGEE. The assay was immunoSEQ multiplex PCR, and TCRdb's table has in-frame clones only and misses some. The sample records 700,000 or so clones, 80% to 90% being singletons. A further study also used this sample, focusing on human thymus T cells. That source adds: Thymic samples were excised during corrective heart operations. Highly overlapping thymic repertoires among unrelated individuals were reported in related research.

This sequence was found in a girl under two years old with a congenital heart defect. Sequenced input: thymocytes. The rearrangement uses TRBV9 and TRBJ1-1, with 7 bases fitting TRBD1. The CDR3 region is CASSVRGLNTEAFF. In DNA form, the CDR3 reads TGTGCCAGCAGCGTAAGGGGGCTTAACACTGAAGCTTTCTTT.